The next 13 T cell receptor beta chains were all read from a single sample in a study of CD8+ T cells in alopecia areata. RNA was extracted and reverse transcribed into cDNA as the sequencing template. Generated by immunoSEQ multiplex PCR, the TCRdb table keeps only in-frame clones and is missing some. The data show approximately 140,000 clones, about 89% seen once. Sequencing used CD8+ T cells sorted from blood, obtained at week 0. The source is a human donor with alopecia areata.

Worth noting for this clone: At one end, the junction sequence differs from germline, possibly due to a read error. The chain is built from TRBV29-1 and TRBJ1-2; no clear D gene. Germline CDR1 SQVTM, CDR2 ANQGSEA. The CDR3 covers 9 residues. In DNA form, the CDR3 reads TGCAGCGTCGAAGGTGGCTACACCTTC. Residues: CSVEGGYTF. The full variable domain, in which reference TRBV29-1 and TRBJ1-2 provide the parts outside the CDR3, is SAVISQKPSRDICQRGTSLTIQCQVDSQVTMMFWYRQQPGQSLTLIATANQGSEATYESGFVIDKFPISRPNLTFSTLTVSNMSPEDSSIYLCSVEGGYTFGSGTRLTVV.

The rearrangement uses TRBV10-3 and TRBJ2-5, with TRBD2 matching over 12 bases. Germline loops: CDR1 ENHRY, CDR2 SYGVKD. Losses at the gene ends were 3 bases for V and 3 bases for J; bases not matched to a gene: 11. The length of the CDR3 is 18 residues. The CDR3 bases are TGTGCCATCAGTGAATCCGACCTTCGGACTAGCGGGAAAGAGACCCAGTACTTC. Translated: CAISESDLRTSGKETQYF.

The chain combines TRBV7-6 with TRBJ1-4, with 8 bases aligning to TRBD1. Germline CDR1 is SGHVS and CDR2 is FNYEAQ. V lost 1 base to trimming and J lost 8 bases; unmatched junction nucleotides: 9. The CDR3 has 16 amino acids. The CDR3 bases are TGTGCCAGCAGCTTAGATGGGACAGGAAGAGGGGAAAAACTGTTTTTT. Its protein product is CASSLDGTGRGEKLFF.

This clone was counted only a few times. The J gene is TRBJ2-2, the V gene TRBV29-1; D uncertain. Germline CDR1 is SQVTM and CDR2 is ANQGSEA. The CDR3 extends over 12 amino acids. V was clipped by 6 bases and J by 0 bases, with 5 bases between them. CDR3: CSVTANTGELFF. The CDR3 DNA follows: TGCAGCGTGACCGCGAACACCGGGGAGCTGTTTTTT.

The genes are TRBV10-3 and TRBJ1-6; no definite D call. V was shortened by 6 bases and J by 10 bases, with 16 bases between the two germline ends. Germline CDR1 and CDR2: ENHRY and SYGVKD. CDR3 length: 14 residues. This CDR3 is CAIRDDTFSSPLHF. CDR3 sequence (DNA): TGTGCCATCAGGGACGACACGTTCAGCTCACCCCTCCACTTT.

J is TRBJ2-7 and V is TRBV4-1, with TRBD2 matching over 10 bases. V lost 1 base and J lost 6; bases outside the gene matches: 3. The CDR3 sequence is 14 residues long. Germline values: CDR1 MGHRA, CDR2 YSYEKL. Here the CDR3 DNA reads TGCGCCAGCAGCCAAGTCGCTAGCGGGAGCGAGCAGTACTTC. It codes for CASSQVASGSEQYF.

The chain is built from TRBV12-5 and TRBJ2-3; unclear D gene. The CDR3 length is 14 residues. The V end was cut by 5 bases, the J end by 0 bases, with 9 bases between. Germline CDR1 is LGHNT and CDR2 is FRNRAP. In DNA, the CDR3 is TGTGCTAGTGGTCTAAGCACGAGCACAGATACGCAGTATTTT. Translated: CASGLSTSTDTQYF.

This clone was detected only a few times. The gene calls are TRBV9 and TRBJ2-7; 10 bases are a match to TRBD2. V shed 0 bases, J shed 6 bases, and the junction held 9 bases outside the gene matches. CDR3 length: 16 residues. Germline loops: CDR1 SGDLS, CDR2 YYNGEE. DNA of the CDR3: TGTGCCAGCAGCGTAGGGGACGGGCTAGCGGGAGTCGAGCAGTACTTC. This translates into CASSVGDGLAGVEQYF.

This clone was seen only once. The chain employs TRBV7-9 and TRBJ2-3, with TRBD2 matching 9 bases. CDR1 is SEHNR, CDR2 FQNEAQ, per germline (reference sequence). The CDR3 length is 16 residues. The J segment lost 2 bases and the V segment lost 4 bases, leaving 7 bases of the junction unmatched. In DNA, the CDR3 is TGTGCCAGCAGCTCCCCGGTAGCGGGAGTCACAGATACGCAGTATTTT. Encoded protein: CASSSPVAGVTDTQYF.

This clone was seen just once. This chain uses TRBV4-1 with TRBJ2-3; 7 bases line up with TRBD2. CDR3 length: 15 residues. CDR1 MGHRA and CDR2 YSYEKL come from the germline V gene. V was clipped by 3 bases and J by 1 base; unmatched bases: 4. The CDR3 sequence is CASSQASGGTDTQYF. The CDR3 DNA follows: TGCGCCAGCAGCCAGGCCAGCGGGGGCACAGATACGCAGTATTTT.

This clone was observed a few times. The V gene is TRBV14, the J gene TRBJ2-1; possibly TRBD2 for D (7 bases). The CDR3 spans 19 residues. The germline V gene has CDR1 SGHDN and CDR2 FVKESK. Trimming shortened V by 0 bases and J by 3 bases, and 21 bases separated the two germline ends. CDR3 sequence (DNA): TGTGCCAGCAGCCAAGACGGTAGGCGGAGCGGGACACTCTACAATGAGCAGTTCTTC. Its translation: CASSQDGRRSGTLYNEQFF. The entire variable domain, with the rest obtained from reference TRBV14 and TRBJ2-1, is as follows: EAGVTQFPSHSVIEKGQTVTLRCDPISGHDNLYWYRRVMGKEIKFLLHFVKESKQDESGMPNNRFLAERTGGTYSTLKVQPAELEDSGVYFCASSQDGRRSGTLYNEQFFGPGTRLTVL.

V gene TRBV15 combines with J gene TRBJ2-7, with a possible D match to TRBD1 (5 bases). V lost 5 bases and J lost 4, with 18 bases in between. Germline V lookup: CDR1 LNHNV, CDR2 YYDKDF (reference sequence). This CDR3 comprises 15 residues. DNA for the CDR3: TGTGCCACCAGCCCCCTCTCCGCAGGGATATACGAGCAGTACTTC. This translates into CATSPLSAGIYEQYF.

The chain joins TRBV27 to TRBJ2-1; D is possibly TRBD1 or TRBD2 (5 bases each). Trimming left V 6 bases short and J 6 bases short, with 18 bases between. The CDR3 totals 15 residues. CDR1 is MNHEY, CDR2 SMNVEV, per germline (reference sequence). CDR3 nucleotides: TGTGCCAGCAGCCAACCGGGACCTAGAATCAATGAGCAGTTCTTC. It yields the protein CASSQPGPRINEQFF.